The source of this T cell receptor beta chain is a study of blood T cell repertoires in COVID-19 (dated by TCRdb to about 2020). With regard to the full study: Collaborator samples came from the United States, Italy and Spain and covered acute and convalescent phases of COVID-19. The prospective study material was composed of cDNA or gDNA derived from T cells, B-cell-depleted T cells, or PBMCs. The dataset comprised deeply sampled blood TCRbeta repertoires from subjects exposed to, actively infected with, or recovered from COVID-19. The repertoires were released in a freely available public database intended as a resource for research on the immune response to SARS-CoV-2. The samples were drawn from two sources: the first 160 participants of the ongoing ImmuneRACE study, and over 950 subjects contributed by 6 global collaborators. A de-identified subject ID, COVID-19 status, age in years and sex were almost always included in the sample metadata. Where available, HLA class I and class II types were obtained from metadata supplied by the sample provider rather than from assay-based typing.

The immunoSEQ Assay, a bias-controlled multiplex PCR, was used to amplify TCRbeta CDR3 regions from genomic DNA. Under the source paper's analysis protocol: The number of nucleated cells in each sample was estimated from the amplification of reference gene primers within the assay. Sequence reads were collapsed and filtered to measure the absolute abundance of every unique TCRbeta CDR3 rearrangement. For each sample, productive Simpson clonality was calculated as the square root of Simpson's diversity index across productive rearrangements. The table was pulled from immuneACCESS by TCRdb, which kept in-frame rearrangements only. Such tables lose some clones; where checked, under half of the loss comes from unresolved V genes, and the rest has no known cause. Clonal size and the V and J genes are those of that table, whereas D and trimming came from the DNA. The sample yields about 140,000 clones; approximately 80% were counted once. The ten largest clones capture roughly 10% of the sample.

This clone was observed a few times. Its target antigen remains unknown. Base-call qualities are not available, and no considerably larger clone is one nucleotide away. Collaborating institutions collected whole blood in K2EDTA tubes following their own protocols. Collaborator samples were shipped for TCRbeta analysis as frozen whole blood, isolated PBMCs, or DNA extracted from either sample type. V has 4 bases trimmed and J has 8 bases trimmed; junction bases matching no gene number 7. For CDR1 and CDR2, the germline V gene lists SQVTM and ANQGSEA. Its CDR3 holds 12 amino acids, cysteine through phenylalanine. The retained sequence is limited to the CDR3, 36 bases, with the frame set at the first base. General study outcomes and caveats: The amount of clinical and demographic metadata varied by source and participant and was provided uncurated.

Recombination connected TRBV29-1 to TRBJ1-2, with 7 junctional bases fitting TRBD1. The sequenced material came from peripheral blood. This TCR was recovered from a man between 60 and 75 years old with active or convalescent COVID-19. The nucleotide sequence reads TGCAGCGTTGTAGGGCAGGGACAGGGCTACACCTTC. Its translation is CSVVGQGQGYTF.